This entry is about one TCR beta chain. It was with 60 Vbeta and 13 Jbeta primers that the PCR ran. Profiling relied on immunoSEQ multiplex PCR, and the TCRdb table lists in-frame clones only, not all of them. The profile covers 150,000 to 200,000 clones, with less than 90% appearing a single time and about 1.6% taken by the ten largest. The entry originates in a study of cytomegalovirus exposure and HLA in healthy donors. V was pared by 4 bases and J by 8 bases, with 11 bases of the junction left unmatched. Germline V gene data show CDR1 as SGHRS and CDR2 as YFSETQ. The CDR3 is 15 amino acids. This clonotype originated in a man aged 50 or older in good health and CMV-seronegative. Input material: PBMCs. The chain has TRBV5-1 and TRBJ1-4, with 7 nucleotides matching TRBD1. As DNA, the CDR3 is TGCGCCAGCAGCCAATCCGGGACAGAGGGAGAAAAACTGTTTTTT. Translation gives CASSQSGTEGEKLFF.